Listed here is a single T cell receptor (beta chain). What it binds is not known. The data derive from a study of a mutant IDH1 vaccine in newly diagnosed glioma. Study background: Patients were pretreated with radiotherapy, temozolomide, or both, mostly both. Visit V12 happened at week 35; visit V13 happened at week 47.

The CDR3 covers 14 residues. CDR1 and CDR2 from the germline V gene are SGDLS and YYNGEE. The J segment lost 4 bases and the V segment lost 4 bases, leaving 7 bases of the junction unmatched. TCRdb's copy holds only in-frame clones and misses some; the assay was immunoSEQ multiplex PCR. This sample carries tens of thousands of clones, 80% to 85% of them seen once, and the ten largest clones take roughly 12%. Time point given: week 35, safety follow-up. Vaccine doses each comprised 300 ug of mutant IDH1 20-mer peptide, with topical imiquimod. Each patient was administered eight vaccinations, scheduled in weeks 1, 3, 5, 7, 11, 15, 19 and 23.

The sequenced sample was PBMCs, obtained from a glioma patient whose treatment included an IDH1 peptide vaccine. The gene calls are TRBV9 and TRBJ1-1; TRBD1 matches at 7 bases. This sequence originates from a man in his late teens or twenties with glioma. In DNA form, the CDR3 reads TGTGCCAGCAGCTTGACAGGGTGGAGCACTGAAGCTTTCTTT. Protein product: CASSLTGWSTEAFF.